This TCR beta chain was observed in a study of blood T cells in healthy people across ages. The CDR3 totals 12 residues. Trimming cost V 1 base and J 8 bases, with 9 bases left between them. The germline V gene encodes CDR1 SGHDT and CDR2 YYEEEE. In its sample, this clonotype was seen a few times. A second PCR, run for about 7 to 11 cycles, used a sample-barcoded 5' primer plus a J-beta primer mix. TCRdb itself ran the 5' RACE reads through MiXCR, one entry per CDR3 protein. Of about a million distinct CDR3 sequences listed, about 44% are singletons. The sequencing sample was made of blood. The receptor comes from a man younger than 40 in good health. This chain uses TRBV5-6 with TRBJ1-2; D ambiguous. CDR3 nucleotide sequence: TGTGCCAGCAGCTTGTTCACAGCAGGCTACACCTTC. Its translation: CASSLFTAGYTF.